Following are 18 T cell receptor beta chains from one sample sequenced in a study of cytomegalovirus exposure and HLA in healthy donors. The PCR was carried out with 60 Vbeta primers and 13 Jbeta primers. Using immunoSEQ multiplex PCR, the repertoire was profiled, and TCRdb retains in-frame clones only, with some absent. The table has 100,000 to 150,000 clones, 65% to 75% seen once; the top ten hold almost 6%. The material sequenced was PBMCs. These receptors were collected from a woman between 50 and 59 years old in good health and CMV-seropositive.

This clone was found a few times. The chain links TRBV29-1 to TRBJ2-3; 10 nucleotides line up with TRBD1. V dropped 7 bases and J dropped 3; count of bases not matched to a gene: 7. In germline, CDR1 is SQVTM, CDR2 ANQGSEA. CDR3 length: 14 amino acids. The CDR3 here is CSGVRDRGTDTQYF. The CDR3 DNA reads as TGCAGCGGTGTCCGGGACAGGGGAACAGATACGCAGTATTTT.

The CDR3 region is CASSSILGGNTGELFF. Written as DNA, the CDR3 is TGTGCCAGCAGCTCCATCCTCGGGGGGAACACCGGGGAGCTGTTTTTT. The rearrangement links TRBV7-2 to TRBJ2-2; D might be TRBD2 (6 bases). V was clipped by 4 bases and J by 1 base, with 13 bases between them. Germline CDR1 reads SGHTA; CDR2 reads FQGNSA. The CDR3 spans 16 residues.

The gene calls are TRBV5-4 and TRBJ2-5; maybe TRBD1 (6 bases). This CDR3 spans 14 amino acids. Per the germline V gene, CDR1 is SGHNT and CDR2 is YYREEE (reference sequence). V was trimmed by 3 bases and J by 1 base, leaving 10 bases between them. CDR3 region: CASSSGQLQETQYF. CDR3 in DNA: TGTGCCAGCAGCTCAGGACAGCTCCAAGAGACCCAGTACTTC. The entire variable domain, with the rest obtained from reference TRBV5-4 and TRBJ2-5, is as follows: ETGVTQSPTHLIKTRGQQVTLRCSSQSGHNTVSWYQQALGQGPQFIFQYYREEENGRGNFPPRFSGLQFPNYSSELNVNALELDDSALYLCASSSGQLQETQYFGPGTRLLVL.

The CDR3 bases are TGTGCCAGCGAGGCGACAGGGGTGAGGGAGCAGTACTTC. Translated: CASEATGVREQYF. V usage is TRBV7-8 and J usage is TRBJ2-7, with 8 bases matching TRBD1. V was clipped by 8 bases and J by 7 bases; unmatched bases: 10. This CDR3 region has 13 residues. Germline V lookup: CDR1 SGHVS, CDR2 FQNEAQ. Looking up the rest from reference TRBV7-8 and TRBJ2-7 gives the full variable domain: GAGVSQSPRYKVAKRGQDVALRCDPISGHVSLFWYQQALGQGPEFLTYFQNEAQLDKSGLPSDRFFAERPEGSVSTLKIQRTQQEDSAVYLCASEATGVREQYFGPGTRLTVT.

J is TRBJ2-5 and V is TRBV5-1; a possible D gene is TRBD2 (6 bases). The DNA end is more similar to TRBJ2-7, so the J call may be wrong. This CDR3 comprises 14 residues. CDR1 is SGHRS, CDR2 YFSETQ, per germline. The CDR3 coding sequence is TGCGCCAGCAGCCCCGGGACTTCACTCGGCGAGCAGTACTTC. It yields the protein CASSPGTSLGEQYF.

This clone has only one observation. The rearrangement uses TRBV27 and TRBJ2-5, with TRBD1 matching over 7 bases. After removal of 5 bases from V and 5 bases from J, the junction contained 8 bases not matched to a gene. The germline CDR1 and CDR2 sequences are MNHEY and SMNVEV (reference sequence). There are 14 residues in the CDR3. The CDR3 nucleotides read TGTGCCAGCAGTATTCGGACAGGAAAGGAGACCCAGTACTTC. Protein: CASSIRTGKETQYF.

This clone was seen a single time. The V gene is TRBV7-6, the J gene TRBJ1-1; TRBD1 aligns across 8 bases. With 4 bases clipped from V and 6 bases from J, the junction kept 10 bases outside the gene matches. The CDR3 is 15 residues long. The germline gives CDR1 SGHVS, CDR2 FNYEAQ. Here the CDR3 reads CASSSGQGASPEAFF. CDR3 sequence (DNA): TGTGCCAGCAGCTCCGGACAGGGCGCTTCTCCTGAAGCTTTCTTT.

The V call is TRBV6-6, the J call TRBJ1-4, with unresolved D. The CDR3 is 14 residues long. The V end lost 9 bases, the J end lost 5 bases, and 16 bases lay between the germline ends. Per the germline V gene, CDR1 is MNHNY and CDR2 is SVGAGI (reference sequence). In nucleotides, the CDR3 is TGTGCCAGTGTCGAACCGGGATCCAATGAAAAACTGTTTTTT. Its translation: CASVEPGSNEKLFF.

The chain is built from TRBV4-2 and TRBJ2-5, with D unclear. CDR3 length: 15 amino acids. The germline V gene encodes CDR1 LGHNA and CDR2 YNFKEQ. Trimming pared 0 bases from V and 0 bases from J, leaving 8 bases between. The CDR3 region has the DNA TGTGCCAGCAGCCAAGATCGAGACAACCAAGAGACCCAGTACTTC. This sequence encodes CASSQDRDNQETQYF.

The gene calls are TRBV11-3 and TRBJ2-2, with D possibly TRBD1 on 6 matching bases. CDR1 and CDR2 (germline): SGHNT, YENEEA. Trimming cost V 5 bases and J 5 bases, with 12 bases left between them. The CDR3 extends over 14 amino acids. The CDR3 here is CASSPPGDTGELFF. For the CDR3, the DNA is TGTGCCAGCAGCCCCCCAGGGGATACCGGGGAGCTGTTTTTT.

The chain uses TRBV11-3 and TRBJ2-7, with D possibly TRBD2 on 6 matching bases. This CDR3 is built from 14 residues. Trimming left V 2 bases short and J 6 bases short, with 14 bases between. The germline CDR1 and CDR2 sequences are SGHNT and YENEEA. The CDR3: CASSLSGLNPEQYF. The CDR3, as DNA: TGTGCCAGCAGCTTAAGCGGGTTAAATCCCGAGCAGTACTTC.

The chain combines TRBV7-2 with TRBJ2-7; TRBD2 matches at 7 bases. There are 14 residues in the CDR3. Germline V gives CDR1 SGHTA, CDR2 FQGNSA. Unmatched junction bases numbered 2, after V lost 1 base and J lost 2 bases. CDR3 DNA: TGTGCCAGCAGCTTAGGTCGGGGGGCCTACGAGCAGTACTTC. It yields the protein CASSLGRGAYEQYF.

This clone appeared once. The CDR3 coding sequence is TGTGCCAGCAGCAGACAGGGGCGAACCGGGGAGCTGTTTTTT. This encodes CASSRQGRTGELFF. The rearrangement links TRBV25-1 to TRBJ2-2, with 8 bases identical to TRBD1. The CDR3 sequence is 14 residues long. Trimming at V came to 6 bases and at J to 5 bases, leaving 5 bases not matched to a gene. The V gene's germline CDR1 is MGHDK and CDR2 SYGVNS.

CDR3 loop: CASIPWGEGGEQYF. CDR3 nucleotide sequence: TGTGCCAGCATCCCATGGGGGGAGGGTGGCGAGCAGTACTTC. The genes are TRBV7-9 and TRBJ2-7, with 7 bases lining up with TRBD2. The CDR3 covers 14 residues. Germline trimming cut 7 bases from V and 6 bases from J; bases unmatched to any gene: 12. The germline V gene encodes CDR1 SEHNR and CDR2 FQNEAQ (reference sequence).

The chain couples TRBV7-9 to TRBJ2-7; tentative D call: TRBD1 (5 bases). The CDR3 runs to 15 residues. The V end lost 0 bases, the J end lost 1 base, and 10 bases lay between the germline ends. Germline V gene sequence: CDR1 SEHNR, CDR2 FQNEAQ (reference sequence). CDR3 loop: CASSLASGFSYEQYF. The CDR3 DNA is TGTGCCAGCAGCTTAGCGTCAGGGTTTTCCTACGAGCAGTACTTC.

The chain couples TRBV19 to TRBJ1-4; D perhaps matches TRBD1 (6 bases). CDR3 length equals 14 residues. V was pared by 1 base and J by 6 bases, with 9 bases between. Germline V CDR1 and CDR2: LNHDA, SQIVND (reference sequence). The CDR3 nucleotides are TGTGCCAGTAGTATAGGGGCAGGGGATGAAAAACTGTTTTTT. Its translation: CASSIGAGDEKLFF. Complete variable domain (other parts from reference TRBV19 and TRBJ1-4): DGGITQSPKYLFRKEGQNVTLSCEQNLNHDAMYWYRQDPGQGLRLIYYSQIVNDFQKGDIAEGYSVSREKKESFPLTVTSAQKNPTAFYLCASSIGAGDEKLFFGSGTQLSVL.

The rearrangement uses TRBV6-1 and TRBJ2-5, with TRBD2 identical over 7 bases. The germline gives CDR1 MNHNS, CDR2 SASEGT. V gave up 3 bases and J gave up 5 bases; unmatched junction bases: 9. This CDR3 comprises 15 residues. The CDR3 DNA reads TGTGCCAGCAGTGATGGCTGGGGGGGGATGGAGACCCAGTACTTC. Protein sequence: CASSDGWGGMETQYF.

As DNA, the CDR3 is TGTGCCAGCAGCTTACTCGGACAAGACTTGAACACTGAAGCTTTCTTT. Translating it yields CASSLLGQDLNTEAFF. This sequence joins TRBV7-2 and TRBJ1-1; possible D gene TRBD1, 5 bases. The CDR3 is 16 amino acids. The germline V and J ends were trimmed by 2 bases and 0 bases, with 13 bases remaining between them. Germline V gene sequence: CDR1 SGHTA, CDR2 FQGNSA.